These T cell receptor beta chains were read from a single sample in a study of shared clonotypes between healthy human individuals. Only in-frame clones appear in the TCRdb table, and some are missing; sequencing was by immunoSEQ multiplex PCR. Among some 2,000,000 clones listed, approximately 94% were seen once. The sequencing sample was made of naive CD4+ T cells sorted from blood. The receptors shown here come from a man younger than 35 in good health. CDR3s include the opening cysteine and the closing phenylalanine or tryptophan. The D gene is left open where the match is weak. Not every row has a clone size; where given, it reads once, few, many or a size class.

size	D	V	J	CDR3	DNA
-	-	TRBV5-1	TRBJ2-2	CASSLERGNTGELFF	TGCGCCAGCAGCTTGGAGAGAGGCAACACCGGGGAGCTGTTTTTT
once	TRBD1	TRBV18	TRBJ1-4	CASSEGARNEKLFF	TGTGCCAGCTCTGAGGGGGCGCGGAATGAAAAACTGTTTTTT
-	-	TRBV7-2	TRBJ2-5	CASSSPLRAETQYF	TGTGCCAGCAGCTCCCCTTTAAGAGCGGAGACCCAGTACTTC
-	-	TRBV2	TRBJ1-1	CASSSGTTEAFF	TGTGCCAGCAGTTCCGGGACGACTGAAGCTTTCTTT
-	-	TRBV6-1	TRBJ1-5	CASSEAPRTDQPQHF	TGTGCCAGCAGTGAAGCCCCGAGGACCGATCAGCCCCAGCATTTT
-	TRBD2	TRBV27	TRBJ2-3	CASSPWTSGTTDTQYF	TGTGCCAGCAGTCCTTGGACTAGCGGGACCACAGATACGCAGTATTTT
-	-	TRBV28	TRBJ2-7	CASMETSQSYEQYF	TGTGCCAGCATGGAAACTAGTCAATCCTACGAGCAGTACTTC
-	-	TRBV27	TRBJ1-6	CASSPHGSYNSPLHF	TGTGCCAGCAGTCCCCACGGCTCCTATAATTCACCCCTCCACTTT
-	-	TRBV7-2	TRBJ1-2	CASSLGSLYGYTF	TGTGCCAGCAGCTTAGGGAGCCTGTATGGCTACACCTTC
-	-	TRBV27	TRBJ1-5	CASSQWARGGSNQPQHF	TGTGCCAGCAGTCAATGGGCCCGGGGCGGGAGCAATCAGCCCCAGCATTTT
-	-	TRBV15	TRBJ2-1	CATSREYTLRSYNEQFF	TGTGCCACCAGCAGAGAGTATACCCTTAGATCCTACAATGAGCAGTTCTTC
-	-	TRBV5-7	TRBJ2-7	CASSGRDAFSYEQYF	TGTGCCAGCAGCGGCCGGGACGCTTTCTCCTACGAGCAGTACTTC
-	-	TRBV30	TRBJ1-5	CAWALWGGEQPQHF	TGTGCCTGGGCCCTTTGGGGGGGCGAACAGCCCCAGCATTTT
once	-	TRBV4-1	TRBJ1-6	CASSRNSYNSPLHF	TGCGCCAGCAGCAGGAACTCCTATAATTCACCCCTCCACTTT
-	-	TRBV6-1	TRBJ1-1	CASSTQGPPNTEAFF	TGTGCCAGCAGTACCCAGGGACCGCCGAACACTGAAGCTTTCTTT
-	TRBD2	TRBV9	TRBJ2-1	CASSVSLAGGSEQFF	TGTGCCAGCAGCGTTTCGCTAGCGGGAGGTAGTGAGCAGTTCTTC
-	-	TRBV10-3	TRBJ1-1	CAINRAKNTEAFF	TGTGCCATCAACAGGGCGAAGAACACTGAAGCTTTCTTT
-	TRBD2	TRBV4-2	TRBJ2-2	CASSRDLTSQGAGELFF	TGTGCCAGCAGCCGGGATTTGACTAGCCAGGGAGCCGGGGAGCTGTTTTTT
-	-	TRBV6-5	TRBJ2-2	CASRRDYGTGELFF	TGTGCCAGCAGACGGGATTACGGCACCGGGGAGCTGTTTTTT
-	TRBD1	TRBV30	TRBJ1-2	CAWSPGQGAPGYTF	TGTGCCTGGAGCCCCGGGCAGGGGGCGCCTGGCTACACCTTC
-	-	TRBV5-1	TRBJ1-2	CASSNPRDENYGYTF	TGCGCCAGCAGCAACCCCCGGGACGAAAACTATGGCTACACCTTC
-	TRBD1	TRBV2	TRBJ2-3	CASSDGQGETDTQYF	TGTGCCAGCAGCGACGGACAGGGAGAAACAGATACGCAGTATTTT
-	-	TRBV5-1	TRBJ1-2	CASSLNPGDYGYTF	TGCGCCAGCAGCTTAAATCCGGGGGACTATGGCTACACCTTC
-	-	TRBV27	TRBJ1-5	CASSLEGGGQPQHF	TGTGCCAGCAGTTTGGAGGGTGGTGGTCAGCCCCAGCATTTT
-	-	TRBV19	TRBJ2-7	CASRGPSSPVLNRAWPYEQYF	TGTGCCAGTAGAGGCCCCTCCAGCCCCGTATTGAACAGGGCATGGCCCTACGAGCAGTACTTC